This passage covers 24 T cell receptor beta chains from one sample sequenced in a study of blood T cell repertoires in COVID-19. The table came from immunoSEQ multiplex PCR; TCRdb's copy has only in-frame clones and leaves some out. Seen here are fewer than 450,000 clones, more than 75% observed once, and the top ten hold roughly 1.2%. The sample comprised PBMCs or T cells enriched from blood (not recorded which). These receptors all stem from a woman between 18 and 29 years old who had recovered from COVID-19.

The chain joins TRBV20-1 to TRBJ1-2; 7 bases are a match to TRBD1. CDR1 is DFQATT and CDR2 is SNEGSKA in the germline V gene (reference sequence). The CDR3 covers 11 residues. V was clipped by 5 bases and J by 6 bases; unmatched bases: 3. DNA of the CDR3: TGCAGTGCTCCGGGACAGAATGGCTACACCTTC. Encoded protein: CSAPGQNGYTF.

The chain combines TRBV11-2 with TRBJ2-3; D is possibly TRBD2 (7 bases). Germline values: CDR1 SGHAT, CDR2 FQNNGV. The germline V and J ends were trimmed by 0 bases and 5 bases, with 21 bases remaining between them. The CDR3 length is 18 residues. The DNA of the CDR3 is TGTGCCAGCAGCTTAGATCGCGACGGGGGGCTGTTAGGAGATACGCAGTATTTT. Translation gives CASSLDRDGGLLGDTQYF.

This rearrangement joins TRBV6-5 to TRBJ1-1, with 8 bases fitting TRBD1. The CDR3 is 14 amino acids. V lost 5 bases and J lost 6; bases outside the gene matches: 8. Germline CDR1 MNHEY, CDR2 SVGAGI. Here the CDR3 reads CASSPWTGRAEAFF. The CDR3 DNA sequence: TGTGCCAGCAGTCCCTGGACAGGGAGGGCTGAAGCTTTCTTT.

J is TRBJ2-2 and V is TRBV5-4; 8 bases are shared with TRBD2. V shed 0 bases and J 5 bases; nucleotides not matched to a gene: 9. The CDR3 has 17 residues. From germline, CDR1 is SGHNT and CDR2 YYREEE (reference sequence). This CDR3 reads CASSLGPRGDRTGELFF. The CDR3, as DNA: TGTGCCAGCAGCTTGGGGCCGCGGGGGGATCGGACCGGGGAGCTGTTTTTT.

CDR3 nucleotides: TGTGCCAGCAGCTTAGAGGAGGGGTGGGTCAATCAGCCCCAGCATTTT. Residues: CASSLEEGWVNQPQHF. J is TRBJ1-5 and V is TRBV7-8; possible D gene TRBD1, 5 bases. This CDR3 comprises 16 residues. Germline V gives CDR1 SGHVS, CDR2 FQNEAQ. V lost 1 base to trimming and J lost 3 bases, with 13 bases between them.

The V call is TRBV11-2, the J call TRBJ1-2; tentative D call: TRBD1 (6 bases). Trimming left V 4 bases short and J 4 bases short, with 13 bases between. From germline, CDR1 is SGHAT and CDR2 FQNNGV. CDR3 size: 14 residues. The CDR3 nucleotides read TGTGCCAGCAGCTCGCAACAACAGGGCTATGGCTACACCTTC. As protein: CASSSQQQGYGYTF.

This clone was counted once. V usage is TRBV5-4 and J usage is TRBJ1-2, with D possibly matching TRBD1 (5 bases). The CDR3 spans 13 residues. Per the germline V gene, CDR1 is SGHNT and CDR2 is YYREEE (reference sequence). V lost 3 bases, J lost 2 bases, and 8 bases lay in between. The CDR3 sequence: CASSSAGNYGYTF. CDR3 nucleotide sequence: TGTGCCAGCAGCTCCGCAGGGAACTATGGCTACACCTTC.

The J gene is TRBJ2-1, the V gene TRBV19, with TRBD1 matching over 8 bases. Germline assignment: CDR1 LNHDA and CDR2 SQIVND (reference sequence). This CDR3 region has 15 residues. V shed 3 bases and J 5 bases; nucleotides not matched to a gene: 6. CDR3 loop: CASSMRQGAHNEQFF. The CDR3 DNA is TGTGCCAGTAGTATGCGTCAGGGGGCCCACAATGAGCAGTTCTTC. Full variable domain (outside the CDR3, taken from reference TRBV19 and TRBJ2-1): DGGITQSPKYLFRKEGQNVTLSCEQNLNHDAMYWYRQDPGQGLRLIYYSQIVNDFQKGDIAEGYSVSREKKESFPLTVTSAQKNPTAFYLCASSMRQGAHNEQFFGPGTRLTVL.

The chain carries TRBV5-4 and TRBJ2-7; D is perhaps TRBD1 (6 bases). The V gene lost 4 bases and the J gene lost 4 bases, with 9 bases spanning the gap. The CDR3 length is 12 residues. CDR1 and CDR2 (germline): SGHNT, YYREEE (reference sequence). In nucleotides, the CDR3 is TGTGCCAGCAGCACCACAGGGTACGAGCAGTACTTC. It is translated as CASSTTGYEQYF.

V and J are TRBV2 and TRBJ2-4; TRBD1 matches at 7 bases. The CDR3 runs to 16 residues. CDR1 and CDR2 (germline): SNHLY, FYNNEI. Trimming at V came to 5 bases and at J to 2 bases, leaving 9 bases not matched to a gene. In DNA form, the CDR3 reads TGTGCCAGCAGTATAATAGGGGGCCGGTCCAAAAACATTCAGTACTTC. It encodes CASSIIGGRSKNIQYF.

This clone has just a few counts. In nucleotides, the CDR3 is TGTGCCAGCTCCGAGGCCGCTAGCGGGTTTTACGAGCAGTACTTC. Its translation is CASSEAASGFYEQYF. The rearrangement links TRBV6-5 to TRBJ2-7; 8 nucleotides align to TRBD2. V trimming: 8 bases; J trimming: 4 bases; junction bases outside the gene matches: 13. The CDR3 covers 15 residues. Per germline, CDR1 MNHEY and CDR2 SVGAGI.

This chain joins TRBV6-4 and TRBJ2-3, with D possibly being TRBD2 (5 bases). V was trimmed by 0 bases and J by 5 bases, leaving 12 bases between them. The CDR3 sequence is 15 residues long. Per the germline V gene, CDR1 is MRHNA and CDR2 is SNTAGT. CDR3 residues: CASSDSSGPQDTQYF. Here the CDR3 DNA reads TGTGCCAGCAGTGACTCGAGCGGCCCACAAGATACGCAGTATTTT.

The chain links TRBV7-9 to TRBJ1-4, with D hard to call. The germline V gene encodes CDR1 SEHNR and CDR2 FQNEAQ (reference sequence). The CDR3 has 14 amino acids. Trimming shortened V by 7 bases and J by 6 bases, and 15 bases separated the two germline ends. CDR3 bases: TGTGCCAGCACCCGGTCTATGTCGGATGAAAAACTGTTTTTT. Residues: CASTRSMSDEKLFF.

This chain links TRBV5-6 with TRBJ1-2, with 8 bases identical to TRBD1. Germline-derived CDR1 and CDR2 are SGHDT and YYEEEE. The CDR3 covers 13 residues. The V and J ends lost 6 bases and 8 bases, in that order; junction bases with no gene match: 9. The CDR3 DNA reads TGTGCCAGCACCGCCACAGGGGGTGGAGGCTACACCTTC. The encoded protein is CASTATGGGGYTF. Together with reference TRBV5-6 and TRBJ1-2, the CDR3 gives the full variable domain: DAGVTQSPTHLIKTRGQQVTLRCSPKSGHDTVSWYQQALGQGPQFIFQYYEEEERQRGNFPDRFSGHQFPNYSSELNVNALLLGDSALYLCASTATGGGGYTFGSGTRLTVV.

This sequence joins TRBV4-3 and TRBJ1-1; TRBD1 aligns across 9 bases. The CDR3 sequence is 14 residues long. The germline V gene encodes CDR1 LGHNA and CDR2 YSLEER. The V and J ends lost 4 bases and 5 bases, in that order; junction bases with no gene match: 5. CDR3 in amino acids: CASSPGTGFTEAFF. The CDR3 nucleotides are TGCGCCAGCAGCCCCGGGACAGGGTTTACTGAAGCTTTCTTT.

This CDR3 reads CASSPVQGETLFGYTF. The CDR3 DNA is TGTGCCAGCTCACCGGTGCAGGGGGAGACACTTTTTGGCTACACCTTC. V usage is TRBV18 and J usage is TRBJ1-2; 7 bases match TRBD1. Per the germline V gene, CDR1 is KGHSH and CDR2 is LQKENI. The CDR3 is made up of 16 amino acids. Germline trimming cut 3 bases from V and 7 bases from J; bases unmatched to any gene: 14.

V gene TRBV29-1 combines with J gene TRBJ2-5; maybe TRBD1 (6 bases). The CDR3 length is 13 residues. V was trimmed by 3 bases and J by 5 bases, leaving 13 bases between them. The germline V gene has CDR1 SQVTM and CDR2 ANQGSEA. In DNA, the CDR3 is TGCAGCGTTGAGCCTACAGGGTCTGAGACCCAGTACTTC. It is translated as CSVEPTGSETQYF.

Details on this clone: The sample carries other DNA sequences with the same CDR3. V and J are TRBV20-1 and TRBJ1-2; D is unclear. Germline values: CDR1 DFQATT, CDR2 SNEGSKA (reference sequence). Deletions cut 5 bases from V and 5 bases from J, with 9 bases between. CDR3 size: 11 residues. The CDR3 loop reads CSARSGYGYTF. In nucleotides, the CDR3 is TGCAGTGCTCGCTCGGGGTATGGCTACACCTTC.

This clone was seen a single time. This chain connects TRBV18 to TRBJ2-6, with 9 positions matching TRBD1. The V and J ends lost 0 bases and 0 bases, in that order; junction bases with no gene match: 9. The CDR3 consists of 20 residues. From germline, CDR1 is KGHSH and CDR2 LQKENI. The CDR3 nucleotides are TGTGCCAGCTCACCACCGATGGGGACAGGGCTTAGCTCTGGGGCCAACGTCCTGACTTTC. This codes for CASSPPMGTGLSSGANVLTF.

This clone was seen once. This chain uses TRBV28 with TRBJ2-3; 10 nucleotides align to TRBD1. The CDR3 runs 14 residues. Germline trimming cut 4 bases from V and 5 bases from J; bases unmatched to any gene: 3. The V gene's germline CDR1 is MDHEN and CDR2 SYDVKM. The CDR3 here is CASSSDRGQDTQYF. CDR3 nucleotide sequence: TGTGCCAGCAGTTCCGACAGGGGGCAAGATACGCAGTATTTT.

The chain links TRBV12-1 to TRBJ1-5; the D call TRBD1 from the table was never checked on the DNA. TRBV12-1 is annotated as a pseudogene. There are 15 residues in the CDR3. CDR3 protein: CASSLRGQGRQPQHF. CDR3 DNA: TGTGCCAGCAGCTTAAGGGGGCAGGGTAGGCAGCCCCAGCATTTT.

This clone was observed a single time. The chain uses TRBV6-5 and TRBJ1-1, with TRBD1 as a possible D gene (6 bases). Trimming removed 10 bases from V and 4 bases from J, with 19 bases in between. Germline V CDR1 and CDR2: MNHEY, SVGAGI. CDR3 length equals 14 residues. This CDR3 is CATLSPQGTTEAFF. In DNA form, the CDR3 reads TGTGCCACCTTAAGTCCCCAGGGGACCACTGAAGCTTTCTTT.

V gene TRBV5-5 combines with J gene TRBJ1-6; D is unclear. The length of the CDR3 is 12 residues. V shed 3 bases and J shed 8 bases, with 6 bases lying between them. CDR1 is SGHKS, CDR2 YYEKEE, per germline (reference sequence). The CDR3 DNA reads as TGTGCCAGCAGCTCACAACATTCACCCCTCCACTTT. It is translated as CASSSQHSPLHF.

The chain uses TRBV19 and TRBJ1-1; D remains unclear. CDR3 length: 14 residues. The V gene's germline CDR1 is LNHDA and CDR2 SQIVND (reference sequence). V lost 8 bases and J 0 bases, leaving 13 bases between the germline ends. The CDR3 here is CASEDQSMNTEAFF. The CDR3 DNA follows: TGTGCCAGTGAGGATCAAAGCATGAACACTGAAGCTTTCTTT.